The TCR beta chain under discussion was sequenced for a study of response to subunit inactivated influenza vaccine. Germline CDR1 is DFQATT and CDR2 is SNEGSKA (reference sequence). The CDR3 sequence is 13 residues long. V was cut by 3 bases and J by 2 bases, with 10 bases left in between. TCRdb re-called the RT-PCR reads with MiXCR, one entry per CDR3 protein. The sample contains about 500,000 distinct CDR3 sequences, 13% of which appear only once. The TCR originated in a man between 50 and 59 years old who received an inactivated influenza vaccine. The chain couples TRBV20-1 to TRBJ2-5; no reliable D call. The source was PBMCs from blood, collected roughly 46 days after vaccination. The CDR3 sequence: CSARRNTQETQYF. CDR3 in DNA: TGCAGTGCTAGGCGGAATACACAAGAGACCCAGTACTTC.